This TCR beta chain was sequenced in a study of T cells in Graves' hyperthyroidism and ophthalmopathy. V was shortened by 3 bases and J by 8 bases, with 21 bases between the two germline ends. The germline V gene encodes CDR1 SGHTS and CDR2 YDEGEE. The CDR3 is 15 amino acids. Study results and caveats: A model of 13 V-J features distinguished ophthalmopathy from stable hyperthyroidism.

If no ophthalmopathy progression occurred within 18 months, Graves' hyperthyroidism was stable. Using less than 12 ml of fresh peripheral blood, PBMCs were prepared. This clonotype was seen ten or more times. Antigen specificity is unknown. Template material for amplifying TCR beta CDR3 regions consisted of RNA transcripts. With the HTBI primer set, the TCR CDR3 went through a first round of RT-PCR. TCRdb independently ran MiXCR on the multiplex PCR reads; one entry per CDR3 protein. The table records about 210,000 distinct CDR3 sequences, roughly a sixth of them present only once. Specimen: blood. This receptor was taken from a middle-aged man with Graves' hyperthyroidism. The rearrangement joins TRBV5-8 to TRBJ2-7, with D unresolved. The CDR3 protein is CASSSKGSMESQQYF. The CDR3 region has the DNA TGTGCCAGCAGCTCGAAAGGGTCAATGGAGAGCCAGCAGTACTTC.